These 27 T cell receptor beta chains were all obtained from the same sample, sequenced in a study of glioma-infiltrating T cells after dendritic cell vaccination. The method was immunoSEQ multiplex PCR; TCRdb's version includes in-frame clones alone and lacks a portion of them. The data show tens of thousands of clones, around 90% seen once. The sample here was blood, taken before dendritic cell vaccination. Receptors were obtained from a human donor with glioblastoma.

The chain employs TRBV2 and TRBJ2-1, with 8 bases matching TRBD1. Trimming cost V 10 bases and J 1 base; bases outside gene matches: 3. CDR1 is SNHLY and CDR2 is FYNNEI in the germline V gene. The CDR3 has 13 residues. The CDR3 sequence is CATRDRSYNEQFF. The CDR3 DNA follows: TGTGCCACCCGGGACAGGTCCTACAATGAGCAGTTCTTC.

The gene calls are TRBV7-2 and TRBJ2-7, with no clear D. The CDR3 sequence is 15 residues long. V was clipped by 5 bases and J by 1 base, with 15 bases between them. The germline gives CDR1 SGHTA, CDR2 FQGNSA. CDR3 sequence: CASSPALMFSYEQYF. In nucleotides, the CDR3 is TGTGCCAGCAGCCCCGCGCTTATGTTTTCCTACGAGCAGTACTTC.

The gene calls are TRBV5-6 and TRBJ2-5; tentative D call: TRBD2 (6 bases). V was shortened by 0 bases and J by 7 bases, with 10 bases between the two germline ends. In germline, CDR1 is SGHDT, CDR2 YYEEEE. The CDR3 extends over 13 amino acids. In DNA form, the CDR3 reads TGTGCCAGCAGCTTGGTCCTCGGGGGGACCCAGTACTTC. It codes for CASSLVLGGTQYF.

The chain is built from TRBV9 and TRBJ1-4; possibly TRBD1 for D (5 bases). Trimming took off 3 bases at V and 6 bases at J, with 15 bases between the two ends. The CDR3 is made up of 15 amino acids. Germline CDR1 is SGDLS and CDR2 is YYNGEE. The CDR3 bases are TGTGCCAGCAGCGGATCTCGACCGGGGGATGAAAAACTGTTTTTT. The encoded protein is CASSGSRPGDEKLFF.

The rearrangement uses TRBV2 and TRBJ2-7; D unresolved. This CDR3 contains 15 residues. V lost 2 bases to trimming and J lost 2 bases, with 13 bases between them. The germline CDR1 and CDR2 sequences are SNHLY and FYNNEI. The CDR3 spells CASSERLIPAYEQYF. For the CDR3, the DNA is TGTGCCAGCAGTGAACGACTTATACCCGCCTACGAGCAGTACTTC.

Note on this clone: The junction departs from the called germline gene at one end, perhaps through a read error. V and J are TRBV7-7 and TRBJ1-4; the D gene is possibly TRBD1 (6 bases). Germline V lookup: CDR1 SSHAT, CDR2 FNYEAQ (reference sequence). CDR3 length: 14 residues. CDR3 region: CASSAGVRDEKLFF. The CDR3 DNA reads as TGTGCTAGCAGCGCAGGGGTGCGGGATGAAAAACTGTTTTTT.

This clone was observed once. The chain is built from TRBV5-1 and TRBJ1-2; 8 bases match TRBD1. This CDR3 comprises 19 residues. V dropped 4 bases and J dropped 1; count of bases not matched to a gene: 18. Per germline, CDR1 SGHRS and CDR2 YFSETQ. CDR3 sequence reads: CASSRLGNSGTGLNYGYTF. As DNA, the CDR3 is TGCGCCAGCAGCCGATTAGGGAATTCCGGGACAGGACTTAACTATGGCTACACCTTC.

In nucleotides, the CDR3 is TGTGCCACCAGCAGAGGTCCGACAGGGTTTGAAGACACCGGGGAGCTGTTTTTT. This sequence encodes CATSRGPTGFEDTGELFF. The chain couples TRBV15 to TRBJ2-2, with 7 bases that match TRBD1. Germline CDR1 is LNHNV and CDR2 is YYDKDF (reference sequence). Trimming cost V 1 base and J 3 bases; bases outside gene matches: 11. This CDR3 is 18 amino acids long.

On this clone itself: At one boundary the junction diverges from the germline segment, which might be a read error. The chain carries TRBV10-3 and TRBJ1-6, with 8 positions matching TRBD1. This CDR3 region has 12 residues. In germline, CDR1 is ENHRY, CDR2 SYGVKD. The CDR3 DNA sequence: TGTGCCATCAGTGAGTCCCAGGGGGCCCTGTACTTT. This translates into CAISESQGALYF.

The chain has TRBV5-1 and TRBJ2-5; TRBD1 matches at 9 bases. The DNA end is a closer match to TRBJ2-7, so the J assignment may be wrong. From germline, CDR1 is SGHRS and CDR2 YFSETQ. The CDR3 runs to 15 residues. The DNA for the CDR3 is TGCGCCAGCAGCTTAATACAGGGGGCGATAAACGAGCAGTACTTC. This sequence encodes CASSLIQGAINEQYF.

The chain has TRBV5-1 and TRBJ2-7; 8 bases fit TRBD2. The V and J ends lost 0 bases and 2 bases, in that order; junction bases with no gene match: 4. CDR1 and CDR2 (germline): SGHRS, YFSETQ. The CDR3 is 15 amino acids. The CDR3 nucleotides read TGCGCCAGCAGCTTGGTGTCTAGCGGGCCCTACGAGCAGTACTTC. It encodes CASSLVSSGPYEQYF.

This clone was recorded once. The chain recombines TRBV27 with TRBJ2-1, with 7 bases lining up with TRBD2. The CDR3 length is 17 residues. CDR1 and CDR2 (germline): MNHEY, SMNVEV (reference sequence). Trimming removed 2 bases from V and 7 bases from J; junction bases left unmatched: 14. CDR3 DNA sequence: TGTGCCAGCAGTTTACGGGCGGGGGTAACCCCCTTTAATGAGCAGTTCTTC. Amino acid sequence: CASSLRAGVTPFNEQFF.

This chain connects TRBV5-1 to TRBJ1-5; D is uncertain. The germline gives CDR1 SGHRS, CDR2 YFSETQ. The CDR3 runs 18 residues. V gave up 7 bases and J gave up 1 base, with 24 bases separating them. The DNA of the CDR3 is TGCGCCAGCGGACCCATCCCTGGGCGGGGAGGGAGCAATCAGCCCCAGCATTTT. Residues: CASGPIPGRGGSNQPQHF.

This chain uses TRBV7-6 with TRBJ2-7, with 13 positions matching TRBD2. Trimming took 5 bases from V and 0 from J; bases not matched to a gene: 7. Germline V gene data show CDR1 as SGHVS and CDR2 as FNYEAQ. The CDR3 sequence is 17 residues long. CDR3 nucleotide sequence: TGTGCCAGCAGCGCAACCGGGACTAGCGGGACCTCCTACGAGCAGTACTTC. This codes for CASSATGTSGTSYEQYF.

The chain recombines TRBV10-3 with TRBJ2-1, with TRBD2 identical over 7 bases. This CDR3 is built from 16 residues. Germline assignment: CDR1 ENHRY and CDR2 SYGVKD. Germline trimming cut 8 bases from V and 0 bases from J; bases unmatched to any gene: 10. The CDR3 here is CAIGGGGTTSYNEQFF. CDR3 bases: TGTGCCATCGGGGGGGGAGGAACTACCTCCTACAATGAGCAGTTCTTC.

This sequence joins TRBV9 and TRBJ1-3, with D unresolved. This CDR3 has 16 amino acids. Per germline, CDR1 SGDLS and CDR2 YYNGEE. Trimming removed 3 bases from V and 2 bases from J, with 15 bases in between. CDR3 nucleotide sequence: TGTGCCAGCAGCGAGGGAGGATTCAATCCTGGAAACACCATATATTTT. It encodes CASSEGGFNPGNTIYF.

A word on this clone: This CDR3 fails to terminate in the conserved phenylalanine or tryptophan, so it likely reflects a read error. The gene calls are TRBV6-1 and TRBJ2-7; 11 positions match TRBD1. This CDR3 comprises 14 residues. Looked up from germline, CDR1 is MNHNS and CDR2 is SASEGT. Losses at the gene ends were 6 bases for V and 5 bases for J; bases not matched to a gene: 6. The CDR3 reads CASRPGTGGNEQYL. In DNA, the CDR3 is TGTGCCAGCAGGCCCGGGACAGGGGGAAACGAGCAGTACCTC.

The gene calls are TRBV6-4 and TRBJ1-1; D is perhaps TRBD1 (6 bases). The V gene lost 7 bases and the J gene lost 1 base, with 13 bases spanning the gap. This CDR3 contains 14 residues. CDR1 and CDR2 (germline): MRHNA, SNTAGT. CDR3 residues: CASKQGEENTEAFF. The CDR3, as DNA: TGTGCCAGCAAACAGGGCGAGGAGAACACTGAAGCTTTCTTT.

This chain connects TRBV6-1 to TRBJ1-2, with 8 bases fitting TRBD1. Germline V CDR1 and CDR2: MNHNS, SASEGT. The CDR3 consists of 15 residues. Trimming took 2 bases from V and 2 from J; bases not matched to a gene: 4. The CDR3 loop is CASSEQGAQNYGYTF. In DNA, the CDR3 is TGTGCCAGCAGTGAACAGGGGGCGCAAAACTATGGCTACACCTTC.

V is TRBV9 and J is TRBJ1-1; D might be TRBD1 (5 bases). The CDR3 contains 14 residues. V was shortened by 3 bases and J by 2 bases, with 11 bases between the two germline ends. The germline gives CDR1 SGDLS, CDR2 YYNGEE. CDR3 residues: CASSADTHNTEAFF. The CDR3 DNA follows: TGTGCCAGCAGCGCGGACACCCACAACACTGAAGCTTTCTTT.

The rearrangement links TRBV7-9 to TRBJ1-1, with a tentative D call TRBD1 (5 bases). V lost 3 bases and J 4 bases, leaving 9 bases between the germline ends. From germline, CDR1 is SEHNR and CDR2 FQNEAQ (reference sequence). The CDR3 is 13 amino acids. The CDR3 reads CASSFRVGTEAFF. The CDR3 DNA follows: TGTGCCAGCAGCTTCAGGGTGGGCACTGAAGCTTTCTTT. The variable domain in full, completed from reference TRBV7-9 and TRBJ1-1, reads DTGVSQNPRHKITKRGQNVTFRCDPISEHNRLYWYRQTLGQGPEFLTYFQNEAQLEKSRLLSDRFSAERPKGSFSTLEIQRTEQGDSAMYLCASSFRVGTEAFFGQGTRLTVV.

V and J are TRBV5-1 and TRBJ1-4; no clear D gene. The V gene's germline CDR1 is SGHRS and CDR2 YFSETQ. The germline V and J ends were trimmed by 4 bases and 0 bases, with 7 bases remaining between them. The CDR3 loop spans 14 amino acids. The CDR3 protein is CASSPQATNEKLFF. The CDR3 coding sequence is TGCGCCAGCAGCCCTCAGGCAACTAATGAAAAACTGTTTTTT.

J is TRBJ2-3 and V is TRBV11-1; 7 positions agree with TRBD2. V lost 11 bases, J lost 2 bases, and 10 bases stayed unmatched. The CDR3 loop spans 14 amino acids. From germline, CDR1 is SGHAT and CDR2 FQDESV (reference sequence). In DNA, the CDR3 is TGTGCCGTTACATCTAGCGGACTCACAGATACGCAGTATTTT. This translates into CAVTSSGLTDTQYF.

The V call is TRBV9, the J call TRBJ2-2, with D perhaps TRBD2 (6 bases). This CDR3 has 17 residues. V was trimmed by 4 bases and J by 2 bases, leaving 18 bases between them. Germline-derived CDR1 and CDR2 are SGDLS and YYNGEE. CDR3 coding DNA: TGTGCCAGCAGCCCCCTCTGGGGGGAGCGTAACACCGGGGAGCTGTTTTTT. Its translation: CASSPLWGERNTGELFF. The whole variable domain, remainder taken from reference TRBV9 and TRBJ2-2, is DSGVTQTPKHLITATGQRVTLRCSPRSGDLSVYWYQQSLDQGLQFLIQYYNGEERAKGNILERFSAQQFPDLHSELNLSSLELGDSALYFCASSPLWGERNTGELFFGEGSRLTVL.

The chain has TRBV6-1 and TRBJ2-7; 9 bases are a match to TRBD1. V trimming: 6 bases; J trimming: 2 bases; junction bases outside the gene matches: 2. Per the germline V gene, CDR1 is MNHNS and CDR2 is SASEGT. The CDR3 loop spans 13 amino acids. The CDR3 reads CASRRDRAYEQYF. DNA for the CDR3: TGTGCCAGCAGGAGGGACAGGGCCTACGAGCAGTACTTC.

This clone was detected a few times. CDR3: CASSEAGQGNEKLFF. CDR3 DNA: TGTGCCAGCAGTGAAGCGGGACAGGGGAACGAAAAACTGTTTTTT. V is TRBV25-1 and J is TRBJ1-4; 10 nucleotides align to TRBD1. CDR3 length: 15 residues. V trimming: 2 bases; J trimming: 8 bases; junction bases outside the gene matches: 5. From germline, CDR1 is MGHDK and CDR2 SYGVNS.

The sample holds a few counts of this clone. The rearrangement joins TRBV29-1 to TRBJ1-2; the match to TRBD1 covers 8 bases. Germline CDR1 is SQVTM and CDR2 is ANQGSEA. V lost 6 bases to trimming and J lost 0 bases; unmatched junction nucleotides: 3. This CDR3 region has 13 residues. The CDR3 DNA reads TGCAGCGTCACAGGGGGAGCTAACTATGGCTACACCTTC. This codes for CSVTGGANYGYTF.